The 30 T cell receptor beta chains given below trace back to one sample, sequenced in a study of T cell responses to AZD1222 COVID-19 vaccine. Assay used: immunoSEQ multiplex PCR; TCRdb lists only in-frame clones, some missing. The profile shows more than 150,000 clones, roughly nine tenths of them singletons. The sample here was peripheral blood, taken on day 0 of AZD1222 vaccination. These TCRs come from an adult in good health.

The V gene is TRBV6-5, the J gene TRBJ1-5; D may be TRBD1 (5 bases). Trimming cost V 6 bases and J 3 bases, with 15 bases left between them. Germline V lookup: CDR1 MNHEY, CDR2 SVGAGI. CDR3 size: 15 residues. CDR3 DNA sequence: TGTGCCAGCAGAACGGCGGGGGGTTACAATCAGCCCCAGCATTTT. It codes for CASRTAGGYNQPQHF.

The J gene is TRBJ1-1, the V gene TRBV3-1 (or the pseudogene TRBV3-2), with 8 bases fitting TRBD1. Germline loops: CDR1 LGHDT, CDR2 YNNKEL (reference sequence). The CDR3 totals 14 residues. J lost 7 bases, V lost 4 bases, and 8 bases had no gene match. The CDR3 spells CASSRPQGGNEAFF. The CDR3 nucleotides read TGTGCCAGCAGCCGGCCACAGGGGGGAAATGAAGCTTTCTTT.

The chain has TRBV5-1 and TRBJ1-4; the D gene is possibly TRBD1 (6 bases). Trimming took off 4 bases at V and 5 bases at J, with 24 bases between the two ends. Germline CDR1 SGHRS, CDR2 YFSETQ. The CDR3 spans 18 residues. The CDR3: CASSPHPLDSLGNEKLFF. The CDR3 DNA follows: TGCGCCAGCAGCCCGCACCCCCTGGACAGTTTGGGGAATGAAAAACTGTTTTTT.

The genes are TRBV18 and TRBJ2-3; 7 bases are shared with TRBD2. Germline CDR1 is KGHSH and CDR2 is LQKENI. The CDR3 extends over 16 amino acids. V gave up 0 bases and J gave up 2 bases; unmatched junction bases: 5. Here the CDR3 DNA reads TGTGCCAGCTCACCACCGGGACTACCGAACACAGATACGCAGTATTTT. It is translated as CASSPPGLPNTDTQYF.

The chain recombines TRBV28 with TRBJ2-7; 8 bases fit TRBD1. The CDR3 extends over 15 amino acids. Trimming at V came to 6 bases and at J to 2 bases, leaving 9 bases not matched to a gene. The germline V gene encodes CDR1 MDHEN and CDR2 SYDVKM. The CDR3 loop is CASSPSDRAAYEQYF. CDR3 DNA: TGTGCCAGCAGCCCATCGGACAGGGCCGCCTACGAGCAGTACTTC. Together with reference TRBV28 and TRBJ2-7, the CDR3 gives the full variable domain: DVKVTQSSRYLVKRTGEKVFLECVQDMDHENMFWYRQDPGLGLRLIYFSYDVKMKEKGDIPEGYSVSREKKERFSLILESASTNQTSMYLCASSPSDRAAYEQYFGPGTRLTVT.

The J gene is TRBJ1-1, the V gene TRBV25-1, with D maybe TRBD1 (5 bases). From germline, CDR1 is MGHDK and CDR2 SYGVNS. The CDR3 spans 12 residues. V was trimmed by 10 bases and J by 3 bases, leaving 12 bases between them. In DNA, the CDR3 is TGTGCCATCCAGGGAAGAGACACTGAAGCTTTCTTT. Translated, it gives CAIQGRDTEAFF. The full variable domain, rest sourced from reference TRBV25-1 and TRBJ1-1, is EADIYQTPRYLVIGTGKKITLECSQTMGHDKMYWYQQDPGMELHLIHYSYGVNSTEKGDLSSESTVSRIRTEHFPLTLESARPSHTSQYLCAIQGRDTEAFFGQGTRLTVV.

This CDR3 reads CASRMTATNEKLFF. CDR3 nucleotides: TGTGCCAGCAGGATGACAGCTACTAATGAAAAACTGTTTTTT. The V call is TRBV6-5, the J call TRBJ1-4; possibly TRBD1 for D (5 bases). Per the germline V gene, CDR1 is MNHEY and CDR2 is SVGAGI. Trimming shortened V by 6 bases and J by 2 bases, and 10 bases separated the two germline ends. CDR3 size: 14 residues.

The genes are TRBV3-1 (or the pseudogene TRBV3-2) and TRBJ1-3; a weak D match, TRBD1 (5 bases). The CDR3 length is 16 residues. V was shortened by 5 bases and J by 1 base, with 15 bases between the two germline ends. Germline assignment: CDR1 LGHDT and CDR2 YNNKEL (reference sequence). CDR3 coding DNA: TGTGCCAGCAGCATCCTAGGGGCAGCTTCTGGAAACACCATATATTTT. This codes for CASSILGAASGNTIYF.

The V and J genes are TRBV7-9 and TRBJ1-1, with a possible D match to TRBD1 (6 bases). CDR3 length equals 15 residues. Germline V gene sequence: CDR1 SEHNR, CDR2 FQNEAQ (reference sequence). The V gene lost 2 bases and the J gene lost 4 bases, with 14 bases spanning the gap. The CDR3 loop is CASSLSAGVGTEAFF. The CDR3 bases are TGTGCCAGCAGCTTATCGGCAGGGGTGGGCACTGAAGCTTTCTTT.

The CDR3 nucleotides are TGTGCCAGCAGTTTATGGTGGGAGGCAACAGATACGCAGTATTTT. Translated: CASSLWWEATDTQYF. The chain uses TRBV28 and TRBJ2-3; D possibly corresponds to TRBD2 (6 bases). The CDR3 has 15 amino acids. Deletions cut 0 bases from V and 3 bases from J, with 10 bases between. The germline gives CDR1 MDHEN, CDR2 SYDVKM.

As DNA, the CDR3 is TGTGCCAGCAGTCCGGCCGGGACAGACTATGGCTACACCTTC. It is translated as CASSPAGTDYGYTF. The chain combines TRBV7-9 with TRBJ1-2; 7 bases are shared with TRBD1. The CDR3 consists of 14 residues. V lost 6 bases, J lost 3 bases, and 7 bases stayed unmatched. Germline CDR1 is SEHNR and CDR2 is FQNEAQ (reference sequence).

The rearrangement joins TRBV19 to TRBJ1-4; D perhaps matches TRBD1 (6 bases). Germline CDR1 and CDR2: LNHDA and SQIVND (reference sequence). The CDR3 has 15 amino acids. Trimming shortened V by 6 bases and J by 8 bases, and 19 bases separated the two germline ends. The CDR3 loop is CASSVSPGALEKLFF. CDR3 nucleotide sequence: TGTGCCAGTAGCGTATCCCCGGGGGCGCTCGAAAAACTGTTTTTT.

The J gene is TRBJ2-7, the V gene TRBV6-2 or TRBV6-3, with TRBD1 matching over 8 bases. Germline V lookup: CDR1 MNHEY, CDR2 SVGEGT. This CDR3 has 17 amino acids. The V and J ends lost 5 bases and 5 bases, in that order; junction bases with no gene match: 17. CDR3 in amino acids: CASSTTPPGTGLDEQYF. The CDR3 bases are TGTGCCAGCAGTACTACCCCCCCCGGGACAGGCCTGGACGAGCAGTACTTC.

This sequence joins TRBV4-1 and TRBJ1-1, with D possibly matching TRBD1 (5 bases). V was pared by 3 bases and J by 0 bases, with 8 bases between. CDR3 length: 14 residues. Germline assignment: CDR1 MGHRA and CDR2 YSYEKL. CDR3 sequence: CASSQQGLNTEAFF. The CDR3 DNA reads as TGCGCCAGCAGCCAGCAGGGTCTGAACACTGAAGCTTTCTTT.

The V and J genes are TRBV24-1 and TRBJ1-5; TRBD1 agrees at 12 bases. This CDR3 is built from 14 residues. Germline V gene data show CDR1 as KGHDR and CDR2 as SFDVKD. V was clipped by 5 bases and J by 9 bases; unmatched bases: 4. CDR3 sequence reads: CATSGGTGGWPQHF. As DNA, the CDR3 is TGTGCCACCAGTGGGGGGACAGGGGGCTGGCCCCAGCATTTT.

V and J are TRBV20-1 and TRBJ1-4; D gene unclear. The CDR3 consists of 11 residues. V was trimmed by 3 bases and J by 5 bases, leaving 4 bases between them. Germline CDR1 reads DFQATT; CDR2 reads SNEGSKA (reference sequence). The CDR3 protein is CSARINEKLFF. The CDR3, as DNA: TGCAGTGCTAGGATAAATGAAAAACTGTTTTTT.

This clone was seen only once. V usage is TRBV7-9 and J usage is TRBJ1-6, with 9 bases aligning to TRBD1. From germline, CDR1 is SEHNR and CDR2 FQNEAQ (reference sequence). With 7 bases clipped from V and 2 bases from J, the junction kept 6 bases outside the gene matches. This CDR3 region has 16 residues. CDR3 sequence reads: CASISRQGAYNSPLHF. The CDR3 DNA reads as TGTGCCAGCATTTCCAGACAGGGGGCCTATAATTCACCCCTCCACTTT.

The J gene is TRBJ2-1, the V gene TRBV7-2, with D possibly matching TRBD2 (5 bases). Germline V gene lookup returns CDR1 SGHTA and CDR2 FQGNSA. The CDR3 loop spans 15 amino acids. Trimming stripped 4 bases from V and 3 bases from J, with 13 bases between. Written as DNA, the CDR3 is TGTGCCAGCAGCTCCGAGTGGGAGAACTACAATGAGCAGTTCTTC. Amino acids: CASSSEWENYNEQFF.

The J gene is TRBJ1-2, the V gene TRBV5-4, with 7 positions matching TRBD1. The CDR3 runs 13 residues. V shed 3 bases and J 10 bases; nucleotides not matched to a gene: 9. Germline CDR1 reads SGHNT; CDR2 reads YYREEE (reference sequence). The CDR3 nucleotides are TGTGCCAGCAGCTCAACAGGGGACGAGTCCTACACCTTC. Its protein product is CASSSTGDESYTF.

The chain links TRBV6-6 to TRBJ1-1; D unclear. CDR1 and CDR2 from the germline V gene are MNHNY and SVGAGI (reference sequence). The CDR3 loop spans 13 amino acids. The V end lost 7 bases, the J end lost 6 bases, and 15 bases lay between the germline ends. The CDR3 is CASTERGRPEAFF. The CDR3 DNA follows: TGTGCCAGCACCGAAAGAGGACGGCCTGAAGCTTTCTTT.

This clone was seen a handful of times. The J gene is TRBJ1-5, the V gene TRBV29-1, with D hard to call. Trimming pared 6 bases from V and 0 bases from J, leaving 9 bases between. The CDR3 spans 13 residues. Germline CDR1 is SQVTM and CDR2 is ANQGSEA. CDR3: CSVQYDSNQPQHF. The CDR3 DNA is TGCAGCGTCCAATATGATAGCAATCAGCCCCAGCATTTT.

The chain employs TRBV11-2 and TRBJ1-1; D gene uncertain. The germline gives CDR1 SGHAT, CDR2 FQNNGV. This CDR3 has 14 amino acids. Trimming pared 1 base from V and 1 base from J, leaving 7 bases between. The CDR3 here is CASSLALENTEAFF. In nucleotides, the CDR3 is TGTGCCAGCAGCTTAGCTCTAGAGAACACTGAAGCTTTCTTT.

The V and J genes are TRBV5-1 and TRBJ1-1; D possibly corresponds to TRBD1 (5 bases). V shed 4 bases and J shed 5 bases, with 18 bases lying between them. CDR3 length: 15 amino acids. Looked up from germline, CDR1 is SGHRS and CDR2 is YFSETQ. Here the CDR3 DNA reads TGCGCCAGCAGCCAAGCACGGGGCGCAGGGACTGAAGCTTTCTTT. Its translation: CASSQARGAGTEAFF.

The rearrangement joins TRBV19 to TRBJ1-5, with D hard to call. There are 14 residues in the CDR3. Germline V gene lookup returns CDR1 LNHDA and CDR2 SQIVND (reference sequence). Trimming removed 0 bases from V and 7 bases from J, with 10 bases in between. CDR3 amino acids: CASSIDLSGQPQHF. The CDR3 region has the DNA TGTGCCAGTAGTATAGATCTCTCGGGACAGCCCCAGCATTTT.

CDR3 DNA: TGTGCCAGCAGCGTAGACGGGACAGCCGAAGAGACCCAGTACTTC. Its protein product is CASSVDGTAEETQYF. The chain has TRBV9 and TRBJ2-5; 7 bases are a match to TRBD1. V gave up 0 bases and J gave up 3 bases; unmatched junction bases: 5. CDR3 length equals 15 residues. In germline, CDR1 is SGDLS, CDR2 YYNGEE.

This chain joins TRBV6-5 and TRBJ1-4; unclear D gene. Germline V gene lookup returns CDR1 MNHEY and CDR2 SVGAGI. The CDR3 consists of 16 residues. V lost 2 bases, J lost 6 bases, and 16 bases lay in between. CDR3 nucleotides: TGTGCCAGCAGTTACCTAGGACGGCGGAACTATGAAAAACTGTTTTTT. It yields the protein CASSYLGRRNYEKLFF.

The V gene is TRBV4-2, the J gene TRBJ2-2; 9 bases are shared with TRBD2. V lost 0 bases, J lost 4 bases, and 3 bases stayed unmatched. CDR3 length equals 16 residues. The germline V gene has CDR1 LGHNA and CDR2 YNFKEQ. This CDR3 reads CASSQDAGGPTGELFF. CDR3 nucleotides: TGTGCCAGCAGCCAAGATGCGGGGGGGCCCACCGGGGAGCTGTTTTTT.

The V and J genes are TRBV6-5 and TRBJ1-1; D ambiguous. V gave up 7 bases and J gave up 1 base, with 13 bases separating them. Germline CDR1 and CDR2: MNHEY and SVGAGI. The CDR3 consists of 14 residues. The chain's CDR3 is CASKMEPQNTEAFF. The CDR3, as DNA: TGTGCCAGCAAAATGGAGCCACAGAACACTGAAGCTTTCTTT.

This rearrangement joins TRBV6-2 or TRBV6-3 to TRBJ2-1; 10 bases fit TRBD2. V lost 2 bases and J lost 7; bases outside the gene matches: 5. This CDR3 is built from 15 residues. Germline CDR1 is MNHEY and CDR2 is SVGEGT. The CDR3 DNA follows: TGTGCCAGCAGTTACATGAGCGGGGGGGCGAATGAGCAGTTCTTC. The encoded protein is CASSYMSGGANEQFF.

This chain connects TRBV2 to TRBJ2-1; D remains ambiguous. Germline CDR1 SNHLY, CDR2 FYNNEI. Trimming left V 7 bases short and J 7 bases short, with 14 bases between. The CDR3 is made up of 13 amino acids. The DNA for the CDR3 is TGTGCCAGCACGAGGAATTTAGGAAATGAGCAGTTCTTC. Protein: CASTRNLGNEQFF.